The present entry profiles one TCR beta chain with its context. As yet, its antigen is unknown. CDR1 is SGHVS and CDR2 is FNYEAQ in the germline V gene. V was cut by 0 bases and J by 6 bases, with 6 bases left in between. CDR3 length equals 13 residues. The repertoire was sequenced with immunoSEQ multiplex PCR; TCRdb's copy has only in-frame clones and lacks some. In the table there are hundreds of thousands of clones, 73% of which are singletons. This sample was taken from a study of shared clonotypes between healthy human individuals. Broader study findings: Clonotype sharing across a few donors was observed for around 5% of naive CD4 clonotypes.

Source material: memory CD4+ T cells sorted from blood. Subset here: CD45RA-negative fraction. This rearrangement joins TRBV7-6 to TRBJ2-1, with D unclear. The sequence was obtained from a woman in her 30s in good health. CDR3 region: CASSLALTNEQFF. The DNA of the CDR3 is TGTGCCAGCAGCTTAGCGCTCACCAATGAGCAGTTCTTC.